The 21 T cell receptor beta chains in this list originate from one sample, sequenced in a study of cytomegalovirus exposure and HLA in healthy donors. PCR involved 60 Vbeta and 13 Jbeta primers. Measured with immunoSEQ multiplex PCR; TCRdb has only the in-frame clones, and not every one. Of 180,000 or so clones listed, 70% to 90% are singletons. Sequenced input: PBMCs. These receptors came from a woman aged 18 to 35 in good health and CMV-seronegative.

This CDR3 reads CASSPSGGTTDTQYF. CDR3 DNA sequence: TGTGCCAGCAGCCCTTCGGGGGGGACCACAGATACGCAGTATTTT. The chain is built from TRBV7-3 and TRBJ2-3; 8 nucleotides align to TRBD2. The CDR3 extends over 15 amino acids. The V and J ends lost 5 bases and 2 bases, in that order; junction bases with no gene match: 6. Looked up from germline, CDR1 is SGHTA and CDR2 is FQGTGA.

The rearrangement joins TRBV6-5 to TRBJ1-4, with 8 positions matching TRBD1. Germline CDR1 is MNHEY and CDR2 is SVGAGI. This CDR3 contains 15 residues. The V and J ends lost 2 bases and 4 bases, in that order; junction bases with no gene match: 3. This CDR3 reads CASSYGTGNNEKLFF. The CDR3 nucleotides are TGTGCCAGCAGTTACGGGACAGGCAATAATGAAAAACTGTTTTTT.

This chain links TRBV29-1 with TRBJ1-1; the D gene is possibly TRBD1 (5 bases). The germline V gene encodes CDR1 SQVTM and CDR2 ANQGSEA. The V gene lost 6 bases and the J gene lost 1 base, with 9 bases spanning the gap. The length of the CDR3 is 12 residues. The CDR3: CSVRATNTEAFF. In nucleotides, the CDR3 is TGCAGCGTCAGGGCGACGAACACTGAAGCTTTCTTT.

Here the CDR3 DNA reads TGCAGTGGCGAGACAGGGTATGGCTACACCTTC. Translated: CSGETGYGYTF. The J gene is TRBJ1-2, the V gene TRBV20-1, with 7 bases aligning to TRBD1. Germline loops: CDR1 DFQATT, CDR2 SNEGSKA (reference sequence). Unmatched junction bases numbered 4, after V lost 7 bases and J lost 5 bases. The CDR3 loop spans 11 amino acids.

The chain combines TRBV5-1 with TRBJ1-2, with D hard to call. V was clipped by 3 bases and J by 7 bases, with 13 bases between them. CDR1 SGHRS and CDR2 YFSETQ come from the germline V gene. The CDR3 extends over 13 amino acids. CDR3 sequence reads: CASSSGVQGGYTF. As DNA, the CDR3 is TGCGCCAGCAGCTCCGGGGTCCAAGGTGGCTACACCTTC.

This clone showed up just once. V gene TRBV4-2 combines with J gene TRBJ2-5; 9 bases are shared with TRBD1. Trimming at V came to 4 bases and at J to 4 bases, leaving 4 bases not matched to a gene. CDR1 and CDR2 from the germline V gene are LGHNA and YNFKEQ. The CDR3 sequence is 14 residues long. The CDR3 DNA reads as TGTGCCAGCAGCCCAGGGACAGGGAGAGAGACCCAGTACTTC. Protein: CASSPGTGRETQYF.

This clone was detected only a few times. The V call is TRBV29-1, the J call TRBJ2-6; 7 nucleotides agree with TRBD2. V gave up 7 bases and J gave up 1 base; unmatched junction bases: 4. The length of the CDR3 is 14 residues. The germline CDR1 and CDR2 sequences are SQVTM and ANQGSEA. CDR3 nucleotides: TGCAGCGCCGGGGGGAGTTCTGGGGCCAACGTCCTGACTTTC. Its translation: CSAGGSSGANVLTF.

This clone was seen more than once but under ten times. The chain carries TRBV6-5 and TRBJ2-4, with TRBD1 identical over 12 bases. Germline V gene data show CDR1 as MNHEY and CDR2 as SVGAGI. The CDR3 contains 15 residues. Trimming removed 2 bases from V and 6 bases from J; junction bases left unmatched: 2. The CDR3 DNA reads as TGTGCCAGCAGTTACGGGACAGGGGGCGCAAACATTCAGTACTTC. It specifies CASSYGTGGANIQYF.

The chain links TRBV6-5 to TRBJ2-5; TRBD2 is a possible D gene (6 bases). The J call may be in error: the DNA end matches TRBJ2-7 better. The CDR3 is made up of 16 amino acids. Per germline, CDR1 MNHEY and CDR2 SVGAGI. CDR3 in amino acids: CASSYSSRRGDYEQYF. The CDR3, as DNA: TGTGCCAGCAGTTACTCATCGCGGCGGGGCGACTACGAGCAGTACTTC.

This chain connects TRBV5-1 to TRBJ2-1, with 13 bases identical to TRBD2. With V trimmed by 0 bases and J by 13 bases, 10 bases remained unmatched. The CDR3 length is 16 residues. Germline values: CDR1 SGHRS, CDR2 YFSETQ. CDR3: CASSLGTSGRASGQFF. The CDR3 coding sequence is TGCGCCAGCAGCTTGGGCACTAGCGGGAGGGCCTCCGGCCAGTTCTTC.

The chain uses TRBV28 and TRBJ2-1; TRBD2 matches 12 bases. The junction had 8 bases not matched to a gene; V was cut back by 7 bases and J by 4 bases. Germline V lookup: CDR1 MDHEN, CDR2 SYDVKM. CDR3 length: 16 residues. In DNA form, the CDR3 reads TGTGCCAGCAAAGGGACTAGCGGGCCTCAGTACAATGAGCAGTTCTTC. This translates into CASKGTSGPQYNEQFF.

The V and J genes are TRBV19 and TRBJ2-1; weak D call: TRBD1 (7 bases). Germline assignment: CDR1 LNHDA and CDR2 SQIVND (reference sequence). Trimming took 3 bases from V and 2 from J, leaving 20 bases between them. The CDR3 spans 18 residues. The CDR3 bases are TGTGCCAGTAGTATCTCAGGGGGGCGCAAAGGAGCCTACAATGAGCAGTTCTTC. Its translation is CASSISGGRKGAYNEQFF.

The chain employs TRBV2 and TRBJ2-7; 15 bases are a match to TRBD2. CDR1 is SNHLY, CDR2 FYNNEI, per germline. The CDR3 is 13 amino acids. Trimming at V came to 6 bases and at J to 11 bases, leaving 5 bases not matched to a gene. The CDR3 coding sequence is TGTGCCAGCAGAAAAGGACTAGCGGGGGGGGAGTACTTC. Its translation: CASRKGLAGGEYF. Full variable domain (missing parts from reference TRBV2 and TRBJ2-7): EPEVTQTPSHQVTQMGQEVILRCVPISNHLYFYWYRQILGQKVEFLVSFYNNEISEKSEIFDDQFSVERPDGSNFTLKIRSTKLEDSAMYFCASRKGLAGGEYFGPGTRLTVT.

This chain joins TRBV14 and TRBJ1-2; no definite D call. Germline CDR1 and CDR2: SGHDN and FVKESK. V dropped 4 bases and J dropped 3 bases, with 12 bases sitting between them. This CDR3 region has 14 residues. CDR3 loop: CASSPLQPDYGYTF. In DNA, the CDR3 is TGTGCCAGCAGCCCTTTACAACCCGACTATGGCTACACCTTC.

The chain links TRBV30 to TRBJ2-7, with 11 positions matching TRBD2. CDR1 is GTSNPN, CDR2 SVGIG, per germline (reference sequence). Trimming removed 5 bases from V and 3 bases from J; junction bases left unmatched: 9. This CDR3 has 15 residues. In DNA, the CDR3 is TGTGCCTGGGGTGGTGCGGGGACTAGCGGCTACGAGCAGTACTTC. Translation gives CAWGGAGTSGYEQYF.

V is TRBV28 and J is TRBJ2-5; 7 bases are shared with TRBD2. This CDR3 has 13 residues. Germline assignment: CDR1 MDHEN and CDR2 SYDVKM. V trimming: 6 bases; J trimming: 5 bases; junction bases outside the gene matches: 6. As DNA, the CDR3 is TGTGCCAGCAGGCCGGGGGGTGGGGAGACCCAGTACTTC. Translation: CASRPGGGETQYF.

The V gene is TRBV5-1, the J gene TRBJ2-1, with 12 bases identical to TRBD2. The CDR3 consists of 17 residues. The junction had 8 bases not matched to a gene; V was cut back by 3 bases and J by 4 bases. In germline, CDR1 is SGHRS, CDR2 YFSETQ. The CDR3 reads CASSSRLAGAIYNEQFF. The CDR3 nucleotides are TGCGCCAGCAGCTCAAGACTAGCGGGGGCCATTTACAATGAGCAGTTCTTC.

This clone was seen just once. The chain recombines TRBV10-3 with TRBJ1-4; 7 bases fit TRBD1. The CDR3 is 13 residues long. V lost 4 bases, J lost 8 bases, and 4 bases stayed unmatched. The germline V gene has CDR1 ENHRY and CDR2 SYGVKD. The DNA for the CDR3 is TGTGCCATCAGTGGAGGGGGCGACGAAAAACTGTTTTTT. This sequence encodes CAISGGGDEKLFF.

The V and J genes are TRBV11-3 and TRBJ1-1, with D perhaps TRBD1 (5 bases). The CDR3 is made up of 15 amino acids. Trimming shortened V by 1 base and J by 11 bases, and 20 bases separated the two germline ends. Germline V lookup: CDR1 SGHNT, CDR2 YENEEA. CDR3 residues: CASSLGISRAPEAFF. The CDR3 DNA is TGTGCCAGCAGCTTAGGAATTTCCAGGGCCCCCGAGGCTTTCTTT.

Here the CDR3 DNA reads TGTGCCAGCAGTTACGCGCCCGATCAAGAGACCCAGTACTTC. As protein: CASSYAPDQETQYF. The chain combines TRBV6-5 with TRBJ2-5; D gene unclear. The length of the CDR3 is 14 residues. Deletions cut 2 bases from V and 2 bases from J, with 9 bases between. Germline CDR1 is MNHEY and CDR2 is SVGAGI.

This chain links TRBV7-9 with TRBJ1-2; a possible D gene is TRBD1 (6 bases). This CDR3 is 13 amino acids long. Trimming left V 4 bases short and J 3 bases short, with 9 bases between. CDR1 and CDR2 (germline): SEHNR, FQNEAQ (reference sequence). Here the CDR3 reads CASSSGVDYGYTF. The CDR3 DNA reads as TGTGCCAGCAGCTCAGGGGTGGACTATGGCTACACCTTC. Full variable domain (missing parts from reference TRBV7-9 and TRBJ1-2): DTGVSQNPRHKITKRGQNVTFRCDPISEHNRLYWYRQTLGQGPEFLTYFQNEAQLEKSRLLSDRFSAERPKGSFSTLEIQRTEQGDSAMYLCASSSGVDYGYTFGSGTRLTVV.